The clone carrying this T cell receptor (beta chain) turned up a few times. These data come from a study of T-cell reconstitution after alpha-beta-depleted transplantation in children. V shed 5 bases, J shed 3 bases, and the junction held 9 bases outside the gene matches. This CDR3 is 15 amino acids long. Germline V gene data show CDR1 as SGHAT and CDR2 as FQDESV (reference sequence). This sample's TCRbeta library carried unique molecular identifier barcodes. TCRdb reanalysed the PCR reads using MiXCR and keeps one entry per CDR3 protein. The sample comprises hundreds of thousands of distinct CDR3 sequences, around 10% of which are singletons, and around 7.5% rests with the top ten.

Here the sequenced sample was PBMCs, taken before TCRalphabeta/CD19-depleted stem cell transplant. This sequence was found in a boy less than two years old with acute myeloid leukemia, due to receive a stem cell transplant. V usage is TRBV11-1 and J usage is TRBJ2-7; TRBD2 matches 8 bases. The chain's CDR3 is CASSRTGTRDYEQYF. The CDR3 nucleotides are TGTGCCAGCAGCCGCACCGGGACTAGGGACTACGAGCAGTACTTC.